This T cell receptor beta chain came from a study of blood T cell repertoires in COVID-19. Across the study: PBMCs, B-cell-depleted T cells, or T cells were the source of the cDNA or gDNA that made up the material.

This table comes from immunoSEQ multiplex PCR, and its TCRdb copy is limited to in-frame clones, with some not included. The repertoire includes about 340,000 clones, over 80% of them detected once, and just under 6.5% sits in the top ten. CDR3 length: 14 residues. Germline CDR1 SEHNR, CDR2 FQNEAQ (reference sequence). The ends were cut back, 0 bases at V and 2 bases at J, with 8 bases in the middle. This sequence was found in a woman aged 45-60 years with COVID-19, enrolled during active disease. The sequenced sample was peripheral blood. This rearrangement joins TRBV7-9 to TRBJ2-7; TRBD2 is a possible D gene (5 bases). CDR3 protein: CASSLAGVPYEQYF. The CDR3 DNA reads TGTGCCAGCAGCTTAGCGGGAGTCCCCTACGAGCAGTACTTC.